Below, one T cell receptor beta chain is given with its context. Deletions cut 5 bases from V and 2 bases from J, with 9 bases between. The CDR3 totals 13 residues. Germline assignment: CDR1 SNHLY and CDR2 FYNNEI. This entry belongs to a study of blood T cell repertoires in COVID-19. In the study overall: The origin of the acute and convalescent COVID-19 samples was the United States, Italy and Spain.

Method: immunoSEQ multiplex PCR; TCRdb's copy keeps in-frame clones and lacks some. The table records more than 150,000 clones, approximately 85% of them present only once. Material for sequencing was peripheral blood. This TCR was recovered from an elderly woman with acute or convalescent COVID-19. The V and J genes are TRBV2 and TRBJ2-5; D possibly corresponds to TRBD1 (6 bases). The CDR3, as DNA: TGTGCCAGCAGTCTACAGGGACAAGAGACCCAGTACTTC. As protein: CASSLQGQETQYF.